Shown below are 31 T cell receptor beta chains from a single sample sequenced in a study of cytomegalovirus exposure and HLA in healthy donors. The data were produced by immunoSEQ multiplex PCR, yet TCRdb's version contains in-frame clones alone and is incomplete. The repertoire has 250,000 to 300,000 clones, around 90% of them found once; the top ten carry 0.37%. The material sequenced was PBMCs. These receptors were collected from a woman aged 18-30 years in good health and CMV-seronegative.

V and J are TRBV5-6 and TRBJ1-2, with 8 bases fitting TRBD1. Losses at the gene ends were 2 bases for V and 7 bases for J; bases not matched to a gene: 7. CDR1 is SGHDT, CDR2 YYEEEE, per germline. CDR3 size: 14 residues. The CDR3 DNA follows: TGTGCCAGCAGCTTAGGTCCGACAGGGGCTGGCTACACCTTC. Protein: CASSLGPTGAGYTF.

This chain uses TRBV2 with TRBJ1-1; D uncertain. The CDR3 is 14 residues long. CDR1 and CDR2 (germline): SNHLY, FYNNEI. V lost 1 base and J lost 0, with 6 bases in between. CDR3 sequence: CASSEVAMNTEAFF. The CDR3, as DNA: TGTGCCAGCAGTGAAGTGGCCATGAACACTGAAGCTTTCTTT.

The chain joins TRBV5-1 to TRBJ2-7, with D unclear. Trimming removed 0 bases at V and 3 bases at J, with 7 bases between. The CDR3 covers 13 residues. Germline CDR1 SGHRS, CDR2 YFSETQ. DNA of the CDR3: TGCGCCAGCAGCTTGGGCATAGACTACGAGCAGTACGTC. As protein: CASSLGIDYEQYV.

The genes are TRBV11-3 and TRBJ2-1, with 7 nucleotides matching TRBD1. V was pared by 5 bases and J by 6 bases, with 10 bases of the junction left unmatched. Germline assignment: CDR1 SGHNT and CDR2 YENEEA. This CDR3 is built from 15 residues. The chain's CDR3 is CASSNIRQGSNEQFF. Here the CDR3 DNA reads TGTGCCAGCAGCAATATTAGACAGGGATCCAATGAGCAGTTCTTC.

The chain joins TRBV27 to TRBJ2-2; 12 bases agree with TRBD1. The CDR3 loop spans 19 amino acids. Trimming took 5 bases from V and 2 from J; bases not matched to a gene: 12. CDR1 and CDR2 from the germline V gene are MNHEY and SMNVEV (reference sequence). CDR3 residues: CASSTWDRGRLSNTGELFF. CDR3 in DNA: TGTGCCAGCAGTACCTGGGACAGGGGGCGACTTAGCAACACCGGGGAGCTGTTTTTT.

This clone was recorded once. The chain employs TRBV27 and TRBJ2-1; no definite D call. The germline V and J ends were trimmed by 6 bases and 12 bases, with 21 bases remaining between them. From germline, CDR1 is MNHEY and CDR2 SMNVEV (reference sequence). The CDR3 has 14 residues. The CDR3 protein is CASSIGLTVVGQFF. The CDR3 coding sequence is TGTGCCAGCAGCATAGGTCTCACAGTAGTTGGGCAGTTCTTC.

The chain couples TRBV27 to TRBJ1-6; D uncertain. CDR1 and CDR2 (germline): MNHEY, SMNVEV (reference sequence). The CDR3 consists of 15 residues. The V end was cut by 3 bases, the J end by 6 bases, with 12 bases between. CDR3: CASSFAQGSNSPLHF. The DNA for the CDR3 is TGTGCCAGCAGTTTCGCCCAAGGGAGTAATTCACCCCTCCACTTT.

The rearrangement joins TRBV10-2 to TRBJ2-5; D gene uncertain. Germline V lookup: CDR1 WSHSY, CDR2 SAAADI. The CDR3 extends over 12 amino acids. The V and J ends lost 6 bases and 4 bases respectively, with 9 bases between them. In DNA, the CDR3 is TGCGCCAGCAGCCTTTTCTCAGAGACCCAGTACTTC. As protein: CASSLFSETQYF.

V is TRBV27 and J is TRBJ2-7; 7 positions match TRBD1. The germline V gene has CDR1 MNHEY and CDR2 SMNVEV (reference sequence). CDR3 length: 12 residues. Germline trimming cut 6 bases from V and 3 bases from J; bases unmatched to any gene: 2. The CDR3 region is CASRRGLYEQYF. CDR3 nucleotides: TGTGCCAGCAGGAGGGGGCTCTACGAGCAGTACTTC.

V is TRBV6-5 and J is TRBJ1-1; D is uncertain. Germline V gene lookup returns CDR1 MNHEY and CDR2 SVGAGI. This CDR3 comprises 14 residues. Trimming shortened V by 0 bases and J by 7 bases, and 12 bases separated the two germline ends. CDR3 region: CASSYSALFGEAFF. In DNA form, the CDR3 reads TGTGCCAGCAGTTACTCGGCCCTGTTTGGTGAAGCTTTCTTT.

The chain recombines TRBV9 with TRBJ1-6; D is possibly TRBD1 (5 bases). Germline CDR1 and CDR2: SGDLS and YYNGEE. CDR3 length equals 15 residues. The germline V and J ends were trimmed by 0 bases and 3 bases, with 7 bases remaining between them. This chain's CDR3 is CASSVGGGYNSPLHF. DNA for the CDR3: TGTGCCAGCAGCGTAGGGGGGGGCTATAATTCACCCCTCCACTTT.

The chain carries TRBV2 and TRBJ2-1; TRBD2 is a possible D gene (5 bases). Looked up from germline, CDR1 is SNHLY and CDR2 is FYNNEI. The CDR3 covers 12 residues. Trimming left V 7 bases short and J 5 bases short, with 9 bases between. The CDR3 loop reads CASNPGNNEQFF. The CDR3 coding sequence is TGTGCCAGCAATCCGGGGAACAATGAGCAGTTCTTC.

This clone was detected a few times. The J gene is TRBJ1-6, the V gene TRBV5-4; D unclear. This CDR3 is 12 amino acids long. In germline, CDR1 is SGHNT, CDR2 YYREEE (reference sequence). V was cut by 1 base and J by 7 bases, with 3 bases left in between. The CDR3 DNA reads TGTGCCAGCAGCTTGTCAAATTCACCCCTCCACTTT. Protein product: CASSLSNSPLHF.

The chain carries TRBV7-9 and TRBJ1-2, with 7 bases that match TRBD1. V gave up 1 base and J gave up 6 bases; unmatched junction bases: 8. Germline CDR1 and CDR2: SEHNR and FQNEAQ (reference sequence). The CDR3 covers 15 residues. The CDR3 coding sequence is TGTGCCAGCAGCTTAGGTGAGGACAGGACGAATGGCTACACCTTC. Translating it yields CASSLGEDRTNGYTF.

The V call is TRBV30, the J call TRBJ2-1; D is uncertain. The V end lost 0 bases, the J end lost 5 bases, and 14 bases lay between the germline ends. The V gene's germline CDR1 is GTSNPN and CDR2 SVGIG (reference sequence). The CDR3 runs 15 residues. The CDR3 region has the DNA TGTGCCTGGAGTGTGAAATTGTGGGCTAACAATGAGCAGTTCTTC. This gives the protein CAWSVKLWANNEQFF.

The chain combines TRBV2 with TRBJ2-3; TRBD1 is a possible D gene (5 bases). The CDR3 covers 14 residues. V dropped 1 base and J dropped 5 bases, with 10 bases sitting between them. Germline CDR1 is SNHLY and CDR2 is FYNNEI. The CDR3 here is CASSEEGFVDTQYF. The CDR3 nucleotides read TGTGCCAGCAGTGAAGAGGGGTTCGTAGATACGCAGTATTTT.

V and J are TRBV2 and TRBJ2-5; TRBD2 aligns across 8 bases. CDR3 length: 16 residues. Germline CDR1 is SNHLY and CDR2 is FYNNEI. V trimming: 1 base; J trimming: 4 bases; junction bases outside the gene matches: 8. The CDR3 DNA follows: TGTGCCAGCAGTGAAGGTGTGGCGGGGGGCCCAGAGACCCAGTACTTC. This gives the protein CASSEGVAGGPETQYF. Filled out from reference TRBV2 and TRBJ2-5, the complete variable domain reads EPEVTQTPSHQVTQMGQEVILRCVPISNHLYFYWYRQILGQKVEFLVSFYNNEISEKSEIFDDQFSVERPDGSNFTLKIRSTKLEDSAMYFCASSEGVAGGPETQYFGPGTRLLVL.

J is TRBJ2-5 and V is TRBV9; weak D call: TRBD2 (5 bases). The CDR3 extends over 14 amino acids. The V end lost 4 bases, the J end lost 4 bases, and 14 bases lay between the germline ends. Germline V CDR1 and CDR2: SGDLS, YYNGEE. CDR3 protein: CASSSSTRRETQYF. Here the CDR3 DNA reads TGTGCCAGCAGCTCGTCCACTAGGCGAGAGACCCAGTACTTC.

V and J are TRBV5-1 and TRBJ2-5, with a tentative D call TRBD2 (5 bases). The length of the CDR3 is 11 residues. CDR1 is SGHRS, CDR2 YFSETQ, per germline. Trimming left V 6 bases short and J 3 bases short, with 6 bases between. The CDR3 region is CASMGEETQYF. The CDR3 nucleotides read TGCGCCAGCATGGGAGAAGAGACCCAGTACTTC.

The chain is built from TRBV2 and TRBJ1-6; D ambiguous. Germline V gene data show CDR1 as SNHLY and CDR2 as FYNNEI. V dropped 7 bases and J dropped 15 bases, with 22 bases sitting between them. This CDR3 has 14 residues. CDR3 protein: CASILAQPVSNLHF. CDR3 DNA sequence: TGTGCCAGCATACTAGCCCAACCCGTTTCGAACCTCCACTTT. Supplemented by reference TRBV2 and TRBJ1-6, the full variable domain reads EPEVTQTPSHQVTQMGQEVILRCVPISNHLYFYWYRQILGQKVEFLVSFYNNEISEKSEIFDDQFSVERPDGSNFTLKIRSTKLEDSAMYFCASILAQPVSNLHFGNGTRLTVT.

This rearrangement joins TRBV7-7 to TRBJ2-2, with TRBD2 matching over 8 bases. This CDR3 has 15 amino acids. Germline CDR1 is SSHAT and CDR2 is FNYEAQ (reference sequence). J was trimmed by 6 bases and V by 5 bases; bases with no gene match: 8. The CDR3 DNA follows: TGTGCCAGCAGCCCCATGGGACTAGTCTCCGGGGAGCTGTTTTTT. Its protein product is CASSPMGLVSGELFF.

The chain employs TRBV2 and TRBJ2-2, with 9 bases lining up with TRBD1. V shed 7 bases and J 3 bases; nucleotides not matched to a gene: 12. This CDR3 is built from 17 residues. CDR1 SNHLY and CDR2 FYNNEI come from the germline V gene. The CDR3 bases are TGTGCCAGCAACCTCGAGTTACGGACAGGGGACACCGGGGAGCTGTTTTTT. This translates into CASNLELRTGDTGELFF.

The V call is TRBV5-6, the J call TRBJ2-3; D call uncertain. Trimming left V 0 bases short and J 0 bases short, with 5 bases between. The V gene's germline CDR1 is SGHDT and CDR2 YYEEEE. This CDR3 region has 14 residues. This CDR3 reads CASSLDLSTDTQYF. Here the CDR3 DNA reads TGTGCCAGCAGCTTGGATCTGAGCACAGATACGCAGTATTTT.

The chain is built from TRBV10-1 and TRBJ2-7; weak D call: TRBD1 (6 bases). V was shortened by 2 bases and J by 2 bases, with 16 bases between the two germline ends. From germline, CDR1 is WNHNN and CDR2 SYGVQD (reference sequence). The CDR3 is 16 amino acids. The CDR3 here is CASSEMGRGQTYEQYV. The CDR3 DNA follows: TGCGCCAGCAGTGAGATGGGCAGGGGACAAACCTACGAGCAGTACGTC.

The V and J genes are TRBV5-1 and TRBJ2-2; no firm D call. This CDR3 region has 15 residues. Per the germline V gene, CDR1 is SGHRS and CDR2 is YFSETQ. Trimming removed 2 bases at V and 3 bases at J, with 11 bases between. The CDR3 reads CASSLDRGDTGELFF. As DNA, the CDR3 is TGCGCCAGCAGCTTAGACCGCGGAGACACCGGGGAGCTGTTTTTT.

With respect to this clone: Other nucleotide sequences from this sample produce the same CDR3. CDR3 sequence reads: CAFKGTSGATYRETQYF. CDR3 DNA sequence: TGTGCCTTTAAAGGGACTAGCGGGGCCACCTATCGAGAGACCCAGTACTTC. This chain connects TRBV30 to TRBJ2-5; TRBD2 agrees at 13 bases. Germline V gene sequence: CDR1 GTSNPN, CDR2 SVGIG (reference sequence). This CDR3 spans 17 amino acids. The V segment lost 7 bases and the J segment 4 bases; nucleotides outside the gene matches: 15.

The rearrangement uses TRBV6-4 and TRBJ1-1; TRBD1 might be the D (6 bases). Germline V lookup: CDR1 MRHNA, CDR2 SNTAGT. This CDR3 has 13 amino acids. The germline V and J ends were trimmed by 5 bases and 5 bases, with 12 bases remaining between them. The CDR3 loop is CASSQGLWTEAFF. CDR3 nucleotides: TGTGCCAGCAGTCAGGGGTTATGGACTGAAGCTTTCTTT.

The chain carries TRBV5-5 and TRBJ2-2; D call uncertain. With 0 bases removed from V and 0 bases from J, the gap between germline ends came to 9 bases. CDR1 SGHKS and CDR2 YYEKEE come from the germline V gene (reference sequence). CDR3 length: 16 residues. This CDR3 reads CASSLGSGSNTGELFF. DNA for the CDR3: TGTGCCAGCAGCTTGGGATCCGGTTCGAACACCGGGGAGCTGTTTTTT.

The CDR3 here is CASGSLTDGNEKLFF. CDR3 nucleotide sequence: TGTGCCAGCGGATCTTTGACAGATGGTAATGAAAAACTGTTTTTT. V usage is TRBV4-2 and J usage is TRBJ1-4, with TRBD1 as a possible D gene (5 bases). V was cut by 8 bases and J by 4 bases, with 17 bases left in between. There are 15 residues in the CDR3. Germline V gene data show CDR1 as LGHNA and CDR2 as YNFKEQ.

V and J are TRBV28 and TRBJ1-4; D is unclear. Germline V gene data show CDR1 as MDHEN and CDR2 as SYDVKM. V gave up 3 bases and J gave up 3 bases, with 8 bases separating them. This CDR3 is 14 amino acids long. CDR3 DNA sequence: TGTGCCAGCAGTTTTCGGGGTTCTAATGAAAAACTGTTTTTT. It translates to CASSFRGSNEKLFF.

The chain uses TRBV5-8 and TRBJ2-3, with 8 bases fitting TRBD2. J lost 2 bases, V lost 4 bases, and 6 bases had no gene match. The CDR3 has 15 amino acids. Germline V gives CDR1 SGHTS, CDR2 YDEGEE. CDR3: CASSLGLAITDTQYF. The CDR3 nucleotides read TGTGCCAGCAGCCTTGGACTAGCTATCACAGATACGCAGTATTTT.